A single sample is the source of the 3 T cell receptor beta chains below, sequenced in a study of beta chain features in type 1 diabetes. Reverse transcription of all isolated RNA meant that expressed TCRB transcripts were sequenced. Sequencing used immunoSEQ multiplex PCR; TCRdb keeps in-frame clones, though not all of them. The sample lists about 620,000 clones; roughly 15% were seen once. The sample was naive CD4+ T cells from blood. These receptors came from a man in his late teens or twenties in good health.

V and J are TRBV28 and TRBJ1-2, with D perhaps matching TRBD1 (5 bases). CDR1 and CDR2 (germline): MDHEN, SYDVKM. The length of the CDR3 is 12 residues. Trimming stripped 7 bases from V and 7 bases from J, with 13 bases between. The CDR3 sequence: CASTKTALGYTF. The DNA of the CDR3 is TGTGCCAGCACTAAGACAGCGCTTGGCTACACCTTC.

This rearrangement joins TRBV7-9 to TRBJ2-7; TRBD1 matches at 9 bases. Germline V CDR1 and CDR2: SEHNR, FQNEAQ (reference sequence). The V and J ends lost 0 bases and 2 bases, in that order; junction bases with no gene match: 5. The CDR3 length is 16 residues. The CDR3 protein is CASSLAKGQGTYEQYF. The CDR3 DNA follows: TGTGCCAGCAGCTTAGCGAAGGGACAGGGTACCTACGAGCAGTACTTC.

This clone has a handful of counts. The chain employs TRBV9 and TRBJ2-2; TRBD2 agrees at 9 bases. V was clipped by 0 bases and J by 4 bases; unmatched bases: 7. Germline V gene sequence: CDR1 SGDLS, CDR2 YYNGEE. The CDR3 totals 17 residues. The CDR3 nucleotides are TGTGCCAGCAGCGTAGGATCTAGCGGGACTGGCACCGGGGAGCTGTTTTTT. Encoded protein: CASSVGSSGTGTGELFF.